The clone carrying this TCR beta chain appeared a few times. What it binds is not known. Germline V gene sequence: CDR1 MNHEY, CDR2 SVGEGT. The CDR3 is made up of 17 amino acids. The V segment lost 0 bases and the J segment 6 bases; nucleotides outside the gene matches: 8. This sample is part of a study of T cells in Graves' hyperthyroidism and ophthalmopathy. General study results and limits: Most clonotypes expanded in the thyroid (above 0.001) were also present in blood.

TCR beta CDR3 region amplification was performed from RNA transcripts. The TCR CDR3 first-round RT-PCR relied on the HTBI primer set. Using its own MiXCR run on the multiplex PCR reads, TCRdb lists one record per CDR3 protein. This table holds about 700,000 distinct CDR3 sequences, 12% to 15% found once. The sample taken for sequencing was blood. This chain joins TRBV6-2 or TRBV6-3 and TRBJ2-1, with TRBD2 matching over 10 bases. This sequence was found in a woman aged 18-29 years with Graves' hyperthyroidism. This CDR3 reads CASSYSTPSGRANEQFF. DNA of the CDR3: TGTGCCAGCAGTTACTCGACGCCCAGCGGGAGGGCCAATGAGCAGTTCTTC.